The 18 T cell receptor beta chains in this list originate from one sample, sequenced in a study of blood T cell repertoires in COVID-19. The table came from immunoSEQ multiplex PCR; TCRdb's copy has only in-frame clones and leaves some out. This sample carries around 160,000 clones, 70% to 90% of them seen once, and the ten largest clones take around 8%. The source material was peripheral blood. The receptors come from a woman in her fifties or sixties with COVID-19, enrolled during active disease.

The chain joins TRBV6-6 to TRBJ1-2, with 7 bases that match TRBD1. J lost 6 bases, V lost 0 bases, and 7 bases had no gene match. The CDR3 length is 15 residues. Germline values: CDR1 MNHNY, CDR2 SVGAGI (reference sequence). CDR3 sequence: CASSYSGTAYDGYTF. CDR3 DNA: TGTGCCAGCAGTTACTCCGGGACAGCCTATGATGGCTACACCTTC.

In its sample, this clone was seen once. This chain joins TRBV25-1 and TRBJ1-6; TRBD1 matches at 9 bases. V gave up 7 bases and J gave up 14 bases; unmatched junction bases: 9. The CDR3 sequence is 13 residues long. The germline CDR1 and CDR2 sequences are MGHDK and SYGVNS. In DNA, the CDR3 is TGTGCCAGCATGAGACAGGGGGTCGGGTCCCTCCACTTT. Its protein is CASMRQGVGSLHF.

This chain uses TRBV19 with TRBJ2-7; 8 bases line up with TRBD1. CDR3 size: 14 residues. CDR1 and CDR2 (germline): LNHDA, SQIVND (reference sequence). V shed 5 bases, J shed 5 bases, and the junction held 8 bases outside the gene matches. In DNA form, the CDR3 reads TGTGCCAGTAGTGCCGGACAGGGTTCTGACGAGCAGTACTTC. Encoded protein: CASSAGQGSDEQYF. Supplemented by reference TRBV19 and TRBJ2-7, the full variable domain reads DGGITQSPKYLFRKEGQNVTLSCEQNLNHDAMYWYRQDPGQGLRLIYYSQIVNDFQKGDIAEGYSVSREKKESFPLTVTSAQKNPTAFYLCASSAGQGSDEQYFGPGTRLTVT.

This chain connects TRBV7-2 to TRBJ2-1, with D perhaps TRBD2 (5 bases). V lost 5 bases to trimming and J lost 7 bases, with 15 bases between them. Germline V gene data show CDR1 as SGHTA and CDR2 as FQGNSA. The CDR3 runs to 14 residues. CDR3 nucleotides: TGTGCCAGCAGCCCCGGAGGCTACGGGAATGAGCAGTTCTTC. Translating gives CASSPGGYGNEQFF. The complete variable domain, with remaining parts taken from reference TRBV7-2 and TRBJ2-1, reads GAGVSQSPSNKVTEKGKDVELRCDPISGHTALYWYRQSLGQGLEFLIYFQGNSAPDKSGLPSDRFSAERTGGSVSTLTIQRTQQEDSAVYLCASSPGGYGNEQFFGPGTRLTVL.

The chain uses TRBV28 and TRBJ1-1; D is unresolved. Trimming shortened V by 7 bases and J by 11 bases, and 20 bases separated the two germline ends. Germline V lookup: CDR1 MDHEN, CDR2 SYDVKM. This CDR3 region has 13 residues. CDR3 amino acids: CASNSRSRDGAFF. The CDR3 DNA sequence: TGTGCCAGCAATTCACGAAGCCGGGATGGGGCTTTCTTT. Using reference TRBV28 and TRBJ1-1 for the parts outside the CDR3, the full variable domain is DVKVTQSSRYLVKRTGEKVFLECVQDMDHENMFWYRQDPGLGLRLIYFSYDVKMKEKGDIPEGYSVSREKKERFSLILESASTNQTSMYLCASNSRSRDGAFFGQGTRLTVV.

CDR3 amino acids: CASTGVTEAFF. The CDR3 DNA reads TGTGCCAGCACAGGGGTCACTGAAGCTTTCTTT. The chain has TRBV19 and TRBJ1-1; 7 bases are a match to TRBD1. Trimming cost V 9 bases and J 4 bases; bases outside gene matches: 2. Germline CDR1 and CDR2: LNHDA and SQIVND (reference sequence). CDR3 size: 11 residues.

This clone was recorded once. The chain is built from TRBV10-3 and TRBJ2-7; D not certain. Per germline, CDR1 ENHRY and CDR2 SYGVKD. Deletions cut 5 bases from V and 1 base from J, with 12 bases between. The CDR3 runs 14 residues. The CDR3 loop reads CAISQPGGSYEQYF. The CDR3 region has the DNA TGTGCCATCAGTCAGCCAGGTGGGTCCTACGAGCAGTACTTC.

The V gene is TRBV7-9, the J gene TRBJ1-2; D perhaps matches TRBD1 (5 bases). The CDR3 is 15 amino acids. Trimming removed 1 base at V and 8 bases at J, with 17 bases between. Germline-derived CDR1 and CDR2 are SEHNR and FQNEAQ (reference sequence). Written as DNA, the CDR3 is TGTGCCAGCAGCTTAGGGTTTGACAGTCCCTCCGGCTACACCTTC. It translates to CASSLGFDSPSGYTF. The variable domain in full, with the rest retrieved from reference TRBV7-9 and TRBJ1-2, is DTGVSQNPRHKITKRGQNVTFRCDPISEHNRLYWYRQTLGQGPEFLTYFQNEAQLEKSRLLSDRFSAERPKGSFSTLEIQRTEQGDSAMYLCASSLGFDSPSGYTFGSGTRLTVV.

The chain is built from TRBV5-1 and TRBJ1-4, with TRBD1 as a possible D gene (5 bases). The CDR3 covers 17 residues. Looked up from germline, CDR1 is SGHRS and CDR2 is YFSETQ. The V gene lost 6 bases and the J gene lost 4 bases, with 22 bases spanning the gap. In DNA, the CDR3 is TGCGCCAGCAACCCCGCTCCCGGGCCGGGGGGTAATGAAAAACTGTTTTTT. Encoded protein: CASNPAPGPGGNEKLFF.

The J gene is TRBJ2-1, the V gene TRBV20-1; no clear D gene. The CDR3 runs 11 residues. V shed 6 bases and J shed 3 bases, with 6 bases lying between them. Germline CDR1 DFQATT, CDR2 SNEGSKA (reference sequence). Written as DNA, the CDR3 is TGCAGTGCGCCACTCTACAATGAGCAGTTCTTC. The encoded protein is CSAPLYNEQFF.

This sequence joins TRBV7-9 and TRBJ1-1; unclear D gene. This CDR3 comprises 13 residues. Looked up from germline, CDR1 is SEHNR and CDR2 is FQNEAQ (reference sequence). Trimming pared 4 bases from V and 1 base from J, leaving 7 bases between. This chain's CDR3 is CASSWGGNTEAFF. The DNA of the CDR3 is TGTGCCAGCAGCTGGGGAGGGAACACTGAAGCTTTCTTT.

The CDR3 sequence: CATSRLGGNEQFF. The DNA of the CDR3 is TGTGCCACCAGTAGGTTAGGGGGCAATGAGCAGTTCTTC. The chain is built from TRBV24-1 and TRBJ2-1, with D perhaps TRBD1 (6 bases). Trimming left V 6 bases short and J 6 bases short, with 11 bases between. From germline, CDR1 is KGHDR and CDR2 SFDVKD. The CDR3 is 13 residues long.

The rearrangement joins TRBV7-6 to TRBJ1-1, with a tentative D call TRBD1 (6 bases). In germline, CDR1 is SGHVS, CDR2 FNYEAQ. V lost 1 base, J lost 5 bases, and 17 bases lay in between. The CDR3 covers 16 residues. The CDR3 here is CASSLGQVSSGTEAFF. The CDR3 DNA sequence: TGTGCCAGCAGCTTAGGACAGGTTTCCTCGGGTACTGAAGCTTTCTTT.

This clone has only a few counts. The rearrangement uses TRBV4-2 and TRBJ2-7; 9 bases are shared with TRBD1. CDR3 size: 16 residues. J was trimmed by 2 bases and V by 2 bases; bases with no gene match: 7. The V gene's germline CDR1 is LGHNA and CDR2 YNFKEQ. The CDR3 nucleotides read TGTGCCAGCAGCCAACTACAGGGGGCTGGTACCTACGAGCAGTACTTC. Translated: CASSQLQGAGTYEQYF.

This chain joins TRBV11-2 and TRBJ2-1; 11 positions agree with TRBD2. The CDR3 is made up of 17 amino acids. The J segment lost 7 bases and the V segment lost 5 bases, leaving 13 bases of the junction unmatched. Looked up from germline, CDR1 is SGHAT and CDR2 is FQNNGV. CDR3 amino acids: CASSPQTSGALGNEQFF. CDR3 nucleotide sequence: TGTGCCAGCAGCCCCCAGACTAGCGGGGCCCTGGGGAATGAGCAGTTCTTC.

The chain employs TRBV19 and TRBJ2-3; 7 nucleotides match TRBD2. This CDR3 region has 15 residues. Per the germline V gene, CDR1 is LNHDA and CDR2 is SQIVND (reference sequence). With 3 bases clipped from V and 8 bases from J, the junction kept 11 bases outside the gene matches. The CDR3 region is CASSMSAGVPGTQYF. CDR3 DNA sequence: TGTGCCAGTAGTATGAGTGCGGGGGTCCCCGGTACGCAGTATTTT.

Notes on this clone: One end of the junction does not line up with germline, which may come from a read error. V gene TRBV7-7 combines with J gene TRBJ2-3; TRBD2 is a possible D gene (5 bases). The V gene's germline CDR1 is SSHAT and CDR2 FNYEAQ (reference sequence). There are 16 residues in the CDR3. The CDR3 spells CASSLVAGLNTGTQYF. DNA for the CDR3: TGTGCTAGCAGCTTAGTGGCGGGCCTTAATACTGGTACGCAGTATTTT. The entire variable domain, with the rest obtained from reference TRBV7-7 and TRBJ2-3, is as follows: GAGVSQSPRYKVTKRGQDVTLRCDPISSHATLYWYQQALGQGPEFLTYFNYEAQPDKSGLPSDRFSAERPEGSISTLTIQRTEQRDSAMYRCASSLVAGLNTGTQYFGPGTRLTVL.

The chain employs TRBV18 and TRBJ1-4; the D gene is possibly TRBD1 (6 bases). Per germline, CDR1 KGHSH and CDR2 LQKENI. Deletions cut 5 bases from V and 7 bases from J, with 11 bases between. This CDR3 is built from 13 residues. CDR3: CASSKDSSEKLFF. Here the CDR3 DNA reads TGTGCCAGCTCAAAGGACAGTAGTGAAAAACTGTTTTTT.